Listed below are T cell receptor beta chains from one sample, sequenced in a study of PD-L1 blockade in urothelial cancer. Clones were read by immunoSEQ multiplex PCR, and TCRdb kept only the in-frame ones, dropping some. The profile covers about 79,000 clones, with around 86% appearing a single time and approximately 15% taken by the ten largest. Sequencing used PBMCs, obtained around atezolizumab (anti-PD-L1) treatment. The receptors come from a man aged 55 to 70 with urothelial cancer. CDR3s include the opening cysteine and the closing phenylalanine or tryptophan. The D gene is left open where the match is weak. Expanded clones are given a class, and other clones once, few, many or no size at all.

>few|TRBV10-3|TRBD1|TRBJ1-1
TGTGCCATTGGGGTACAGGGGGGGAACACTGAAGCTTTCTTT
CAIGVQGGNTEAFF
>once|TRBV21-1|-|TRBJ1-5
TGTGCCAGCAGCAAAGATCTCGGGACAGGCACCATTCGGAATCAGCCCCAGCATTTT
CASSKDLGTGTIRNQPQHF
>-|TRBV19|TRBD1|TRBJ1-2
TGTGCCAGTAGTAACACAGGGGGCGTGGGCTACACCTTC
CASSNTGGVGYTF
>-|TRBV19|-|TRBJ2-2
TGTGCCAGTTCCGGTCCCGTTGACACCGGGGAGCTGTTTTTT
CASSGPVDTGELFF
>once|TRBV27|TRBD1|TRBJ2-7
TGTGCCAGCAGTGACGGGGACAGGGGGCTGTACGAGCAGTACTTC
CASSDGDRGLYEQYF
>-|TRBV4-1|-|TRBJ2-5
TGCGCCAGCAGCCTAGAGCTTAGGGGTAACCAAGAGACCCAGTACTTC
CASSLELRGNQETQYF
>-|TRBV5-4|TRBD1|TRBJ2-3
TGTGCCAGCAGCTCCCATGTCACGACAGGGGTGGATACGCAGTATTTT
CASSSHVTTGVDTQYF
>-|TRBV10-1|TRBD2|TRBJ2-1
TGCGCCACCTACCTTAGCGGGGGGGCCTACAATGAGCAGTTCTTC
CATYLSGGAYNEQFF
>-|TRBV30|TRBD1|TRBJ1-6
TGTGCCTGGAGTTGGGCAGGGGGTACCTATAATTCACCCCTCCACTTT
CAWSWAGGTYNSPLHF
>-|TRBV5-1|-|TRBJ2-7
TGCGCCAGCAGCTTGGGCACCCTAAACCTAAACTACGAGCAGTACTTC
CASSLGTLNLNYEQYF
>-|TRBV25-1|TRBD1|TRBJ2-2
TGTGCCAGCAGTGAATGGACAGGGGGGACCGGGGAGCTGTTTTTT
CASSEWTGGTGELFF
>-|TRBV5-1|TRBD1|TRBJ1-1
TGCGCCAGCAGCTTGGGGCCCCGGGACAGGGCCCGTGAAGCTTTCTTT
CASSLGPRDRAREAFF
>-|TRBV5-6|TRBD2|TRBJ2-1
TGTGCCAGCAGCCCGGGGGGCTCCTACAATGAGCAGTTCTTC
CASSPGGSYNEQFF
>-|TRBV2|TRBD2|TRBJ2-5
TGTGCCAGCACCTCGAGGCGGGGGGGTATTCAAGAGACCCAGTACTTC
CASTSRRGGIQETQYF
>-|TRBV5-1|TRBD2|TRBJ2-1
TGCGCCAGCAGCACCGGGACTAGCGGGGGGGCCAATGAGCAGTTCTTC
CASSTGTSGGANEQFF
>-|TRBV28|TRBD2|TRBJ2-1
TGTGCCAGCAGTTTCGCGGGGGGTCTAAGCTCCTACAATGAGCAGTTCTTC
CASSFAGGLSSYNEQFF
>-|TRBV27|TRBD1|TRBJ2-2
TGTGCCAGCACAAAGTATGGGACAGGGGATACCGGGGAGCTGTTTTTT
CASTKYGTGDTGELFF
>-|TRBV9|-|TRBJ1-3
TGTGCCAGCAGCGTGGGAGTATACTCTGGAAACACCATATATTTT
CASSVGVYSGNTIYF
>-|TRBV2|-|TRBJ1-5
TGTGCCAGCACTGCGACAGTTAGCAATCAGCCCCAGCATTTT
CASTATVSNQPQHF
>-|TRBV7-9|-|TRBJ2-5
TGTGCCAGCAGCTTTACGGGGTCGGAGACCCAGTACTTC
CASSFTGSETQYF
>-|TRBV30|-|TRBJ1-4
TGTGCCTGGAGTGCATCGGGGGGCGAGGTAGATGAAAAACTGTTTTTT
CAWSASGGEVDEKLFF
>-|TRBV5-8|-|TRBJ1-5
TGTGCCAGCAGCTTGGAAACGGGGGTTGGCGATCAGCCCCAGCATTTT
CASSLETGVGDQPQHF
>-|TRBV6-6|-|TRBJ2-2
TGTGCCAGCAGTCAGCGAGACGGGTCCGGGGAGCTGTTTTTT
CASSQRDGSGELFF
>-|TRBV18|TRBD2|TRBJ2-1
TGTGCCAGCTCACCACCGGGGGGAGCGGGGGTCCACAATGAGCAGTTCTTC
CASSPPGGAGVHNEQFF
>few|TRBV30|-|TRBJ1-1
TGTGCCTGGAGTGTACAGGCGCTAACTACTGAAGCTTTCTTT
CAWSVQALTTEAFF
>-|TRBV14|-|TRBJ1-4
TGTGCCAGCAGCTACGCGATGGAAAAACTGTTTTTT
CASSYAMEKLFF
>-|TRBV7-2|TRBD1|TRBJ1-2
TGTGCCAGCAGCCGAGGACAGGGGGCATGGGGCTACACCTTC
CASSRGQGAWGYTF
>-|TRBV4-3|TRBD2|TRBJ2-3
TGCGCCAGCAGCCACGCTTACCCCCAGCGGGGGGAAACAGATACGCAGTATTTT
CASSHAYPQRGETDTQYF
>-|TRBV18|-|TRBJ2-1
TGTGCCAGCTCAGAGAACAGCAATGAGCAGTTCTTC
CASSENSNEQFF
>-|TRBV7-2|-|TRBJ2-3
TGTGCCAGCAGCTTAGGACGCGGTAGCACAGATACGCAGTATTTT
CASSLGRGSTDTQYF
>-|TRBV5-4|-|TRBJ1-1
TGTGCCAGCAGCTTGGGGCTCTTTGAAGCTTTCTTT
CASSLGLFEAFF
>-|TRBV18|-|TRBJ1-1
TGTGCCAGCTCACCGACAGGCACTGAAGCTTTCTTT
CASSPTGTEAFF